The rows below give T cell receptor beta chains drawn from one sample of a study of OX40 agonist ivuxolimab in advanced cancers. TCRdb's copy holds only in-frame clones and misses some; the assay was immunoSEQ multiplex PCR. The sample lists more than 40,000 clones, 75% to 95% seen once, with just under 5% in the top ten. The specimen comprised CD4+ or CD8+ T cells sorted from blood, sampled in a trial of the OX40 agonist ivuxolimab. The receptors come from an adult with an advanced solid tumor such as melanoma, head and neck, liver or kidney cancer. Each CDR3 is given with its conserved first and last residue. Each record gives: V gene, J gene, clone size, D gene, CDR3 protein, CDR3 DNA. D genes are given only for firm matches. Clone size, where shown, is once, few, many, or a class for clones that have expanded.

V: TRBV27; J: TRBJ2-1; size: .; D: .; CDR3: CASRRGGPNNEQFF; DNA: TGTGCCAGCAGGAGAGGAGGGCCTAACAATGAGCAGTTCTTC
V: TRBV7-8; J: TRBJ1-5; size: .; D: TRBD1; CDR3: CASRTGQGGNQPQHF; DNA: TGTGCCAGCAGGACCGGACAGGGAGGCAATCAGCCCCAGCATTTT
V: TRBV2; J: TRBJ1-2; size: .; D: TRBD1; CDR3: CASSGTGEGYTF; DNA: TGTGCCAGCAGTGGGACAGGGGAGGGCTACACCTTC
V: TRBV13; J: TRBJ1-2; size: .; D: .; CDR3: CASSPRVQANYGYTF; DNA: TGTGCCAGCAGCCCCCGGGTTCAAGCTAACTATGGCTACACCTTC
V: TRBV7-9; J: TRBJ2-7; size: .; D: .; CDR3: CASSPGAYEQYF; DNA: TGTGCCAGCAGCCCAGGGGCCTACGAGCAGTACTTC
V: TRBV30; J: TRBJ2-1; size: .; D: .; CDR3: CAWGAGTLDEQFF; DNA: TGTGCCTGGGGGGCGGGGACGCTGGATGAGCAGTTCTTC
V: TRBV7-9; J: TRBJ1-5; size: .; D: .; CDR3: CASSLGSGSNQPQHF; DNA: TGTGCCAGCAGCTTGGGGTCCGGGTCGAATCAGCCCCAGCATTTT
V: TRBV4-1; J: TRBJ2-7; size: few; D: .; CDR3: CASSQDVPGAVREQYF; DNA: TGCGCCAGCAGCCAAGACGTCCCAGGTGCTGTGAGGGAGCAGTACTTC
V: TRBV30; J: TRBJ1-1; size: .; D: .; CDR3: CAGDETLNTEAFF; DNA: TGTGCCGGGGACGAGACCCTGAACACTGAAGCTTTCTTT
V: TRBV12-5; J: TRBJ2-1; size: .; D: .; CDR3: CASGLGGDEQFF; DNA: TGTGCTAGTGGTTTGGGGGGAGATGAGCAGTTCTTC
V: TRBV5-1; J: TRBJ2-7; size: once; D: .; CDR3: CASKQAFADEQYF; DNA: TGCGCCAGTAAACAGGCGTTCGCGGACGAGCAGTACTTC
V: TRBV9; J: TRBJ2-3; size: .; D: TRBD2; CDR3: CASSVSSQVASGKGTDTQYF; DNA: TGTGCCAGCAGCGTATCCTCCCAGGTGGCTAGCGGGAAAGGCACAGATACGCAGTATTTT
V: TRBV5-1; J: TRBJ2-5; size: .; D: TRBD2; CDR3: CASSLSLRRGTSGGWQETQYF; DNA: TGCGCCAGCAGTCTTAGCCTCCGACGAGGGACTAGCGGGGGGTGGCAAGAGACCCAGTACTTC
V: TRBV7-3; J: TRBJ2-3; size: .; D: .; CDR3: CASSSWTIQIRYF; DNA: TGTGCCAGCAGCTCATGGACTATCCAGATACGGTATTTT
V: TRBV15; J: TRBJ1-2; size: .; D: .; CDR3: CATSGAGTWQLYNYGYTF; DNA: TGTGCCACCAGCGGAGCCGGGACCTGGCAACTCTATAACTATGGCTACACCTTC
V: TRBV5-1; J: TRBJ1-1; size: .; D: .; CDR3: CASSFYEGSGHPVGTEAFF; DNA: TGCGCCAGCAGCTTTTATGAAGGATCGGGGCACCCGGTGGGCACTGAAGCTTTCTTT
V: TRBV6-4; J: TRBJ2-2; size: medium-sized; D: .; CDR3: CASSDLPGQNTGELFF; DNA: TGTGCCAGCAGTGACTTACCCGGACAGAACACCGGGGAGCTGTTTTTT
V: TRBV5-6; J: TRBJ2-3; size: .; D: .; CDR3: CASSWGTDTQYF; DNA: TGTGCCAGCAGCTGGGGTACAGATACGCAGTATTTT
V: TRBV11-2; J: TRBJ2-5; size: .; D: TRBD2; CDR3: CASSPRLGGGQETQYF; DNA: TGTGCCAGCAGTCCCCGATTGGGGGGGGGCCAAGAGACCCAGTACTTC
V: TRBV5-4; J: TRBJ2-7; size: .; D: .; CDR3: CASSFGTTSYEQYF; DNA: TGTGCCAGCAGCTTCGGGACGACCTCCTACGAGCAGTACTTC
V: TRBV10-1; J: TRBJ2-3; size: .; D: TRBD2; CDR3: CASSEGAGGTQYF; DNA: TGCGCCAGCAGTGAGGGGGCCGGGGGGACGCAGTATTTT
V: TRBV6-5; J: TRBJ1-1; size: .; D: TRBD1; CDR3: CATGQGARTEAFF; DNA: TGTGCCACCGGACAGGGGGCACGAACTGAAGCTTTCTTT
V: TRBV5-1; J: TRBJ1-1; size: .; D: .; CDR3: CASSLGVRGRVHTEAFF; DNA: TGCGCCAGCAGCTTGGGAGTACGGGGGCGGGTTCACACTGAAGCTTTCTTT
V: TRBV7-7; J: TRBJ2-5; size: .; D: .; CDR3: CASSNLGQQETQYF; DNA: TGTGCTAGCAGCAACCTCGGACAGCAAGAGACCCAGTACTTC
V: TRBV7-6; J: TRBJ2-1; size: .; D: .; CDR3: CASSFTYNEQFF; DNA: TGTGCCAGCAGCTTCACCTACAATGAGCAGTTCTTC
V: TRBV4-1; J: TRBJ1-1; size: .; D: .; CDR3: CASSPRTADMNTEAFF; DNA: TGCGCCAGCAGCCCTCGTACAGCCGATATGAACACTGAAGCTTTCTTT
V: TRBV7-6; J: TRBJ2-1; size: .; D: .; CDR3: CASSLNWLDNEQFF; DNA: TGTGCCAGCAGCTTAAACTGGCTAGACAATGAGCAGTTCTTC
V: TRBV4-2; J: TRBJ2-2; size: .; D: .; CDR3: CASSPSTGELFF; DNA: TGTGCCAGCAGCCCGAGCACCGGGGAGCTGTTTTTT
V: TRBV5-6; J: TRBJ2-2; size: .; D: .; CDR3: CASSAGSGELFF; DNA: TGTGCCAGCAGCGCAGGGTCCGGGGAGCTGTTTTTT
V: TRBV5-6; J: TRBJ1-2; size: .; D: TRBD1; CDR3: CASSRTGQYYGYTF; DNA: TGTGCCAGCAGCCGGACAGGCCAATACTATGGCTACACCTTC
V: TRBV2; J: TRBJ1-6; size: few; D: .; CDR3: CASSVLPLSPLHF; DNA: TGTGCCAGCAGTGTACTCCCCCTCTCACCCCTCCACTTT
V: TRBV5-1; J: TRBJ1-6; size: few; D: .; CDR3: CASSLFILSYNSPLHF; DNA: TGCGCCAGCAGCTTATTTATTTTGTCCTATAATTCACCCCTCCACTTT
V: TRBV19; J: TRBJ1-1; size: .; D: TRBD1; CDR3: CASSRQGLNTEAFF; DNA: TGTGCCAGTAGTAGACAGGGTCTGAACACTGAAGCTTTCTTT
V: TRBV9; J: TRBJ1-3; size: once; D: .; CDR3: CASGGGSSGNTIYF; DNA: TGTGCCAGTGGGGGAGGGAGCTCTGGAAACACCATATATTTT
V: TRBV5-4; J: TRBJ1-1; size: .; D: .; CDR3: CASSDRFTEAFF; DNA: TGTGCCAGCAGCGACAGGTTCACTGAAGCTTTCTTT
V: TRBV9; J: TRBJ2-3; size: .; D: .; CDR3: CASSLALGRTDTQYF; DNA: TGTGCCAGCAGCCTGGCTTTAGGCCGCACAGATACGCAGTATTTT
V: TRBV5-4; J: TRBJ2-3; size: .; D: TRBD2; CDR3: CASRLLRELSPDTQYF; DNA: TGTGCCAGCAGGTTGTTGCGGGAGCTCTCCCCAGATACGCAGTATTTT
V: TRBV9; J: TRBJ2-1; size: few; D: TRBD1; CDR3: CASSVAYRGDEQFF; DNA: TGTGCCAGCAGCGTAGCCTACAGGGGAGATGAGCAGTTCTTC
V: TRBV7-2; J: TRBJ1-2; size: .; D: TRBD1; CDR3: CASSGSDRGHHGYTF; DNA: TGTGCCAGCAGCGGATCGGACAGGGGGCATCATGGCTACACCTTC
V: TRBV4-1; J: TRBJ1-5; size: .; D: TRBD1; CDR3: CASSQVQGAQPQHF; DNA: TGCGCCAGCAGCCAAGTACAGGGGGCTCAGCCCCAGCATTTT
V: TRBV5-1; J: TRBJ1-2; size: .; D: .; CDR3: CASRELMDYTF; DNA: TGCGCCAGCAGGGAGTTAATGGACTACACCTTC
V: TRBV4-2; J: TRBJ2-1; size: few; D: TRBD2; CDR3: CASTPRGTSGVFTYEQFF; DNA: TGTGCCAGCACCCCCAGGGGGACTAGCGGGGTCTTCACGTATGAGCAGTTCTTC
V: TRBV6-5; J: TRBJ2-7; size: .; D: .; CDR3: CASSPQSAYEQYF; DNA: TGTGCCAGCAGTCCCCAGAGCGCCTACGAGCAGTACTTC
V: TRBV5-1; J: TRBJ2-7; size: .; D: .; CDR3: CASSPDRYSYEQYF; DNA: TGCGCCAGCAGCCCAGACAGATACTCCTACGAGCAGTACTTC
V: TRBV15; J: TRBJ2-1; size: .; D: .; CDR3: CATSRDIVGLNEQFF; DNA: TGTGCCACCAGCAGAGATATAGTGGGTCTTAATGAGCAGTTCTTC
V: TRBV7-2; J: TRBJ2-1; size: .; D: TRBD2; CDR3: CASSLVRGGTYNEQFF; DNA: TGTGCCAGCAGCTTAGTTCGGGGGGGGACATACAATGAGCAGTTCTTC
V: TRBV9; J: TRBJ2-3; size: .; D: TRBD2; CDR3: CASSPAASGGPTDTQYF; DNA: TGTGCCAGCAGCCCTGCGGCCAGCGGGGGACCCACAGATACGCAGTATTTT
V: TRBV9; J: TRBJ2-3; size: .; D: .; CDR3: CASSVLGPDTQYF; DNA: TGTGCCAGCAGCGTCCTGGGCCCAGATACGCAGTATTTT
V: TRBV7-9; J: TRBJ1-2; size: .; D: .; CDR3: CASSLVDRLYGYTF; DNA: TGTGCCAGCAGCTTAGTTGACAGACTCTATGGCTACACCTTC
V: TRBV7-9; J: TRBJ2-3; size: .; D: .; CDR3: CASSLEAPSDTQYF; DNA: TGTGCCAGCAGCTTAGAGGCCCCCTCAGATACGCAGTATTTT
V: TRBV27; J: TRBJ2-7; size: once; D: .; CDR3: CASSLIVTGLDEQYF; DNA: TGTGCCAGCAGTTTAATTGTCACAGGGCTTGACGAGCAGTACTTC
V: TRBV6-5; J: TRBJ2-7; size: .; D: .; CDR3: CASSSAGEQYF; DNA: TGTGCCAGCAGTTCCGCTGGCGAGCAGTACTTC
V: TRBV15; J: TRBJ2-2; size: few; D: TRBD2; CDR3: CATSNRGGLSGELFF; DNA: TGTGCCACCAGCAACCGGGGGGGCCTCTCCGGGGAGCTGTTTTTT
V: TRBV4-3; J: TRBJ2-1; size: .; D: .; CDR3: CASSQIRSQGHNEQFF; DNA: TGCGCCAGCAGCCAAATTAGATCGCAGGGGCATAATGAGCAGTTCTTC
V: TRBV7-9; J: TRBJ2-4; size: .; D: TRBD2; CDR3: CASSSGTSGRRGDHIQYF; DNA: TGTGCCAGCAGCTCCGGGACTAGCGGGAGACGGGGAGACCACATTCAGTACTTC
V: TRBV7-8; J: TRBJ2-5; size: .; D: .; CDR3: CASSLAERAGETQYF; DNA: TGTGCCAGCAGCTTAGCGGAGAGGGCAGGAGAGACCCAGTACTTC
V: TRBV5-1; J: TRBJ1-4; size: .; D: .; CDR3: CASSLALVGQINEKLFF; DNA: TGCGCCAGCAGCTTGGCCCTGGTAGGACAGATTAATGAAAAACTGTTTTTT
V: TRBV5-6; J: TRBJ1-3; size: .; D: .; CDR3: CASSPGLGPGNTIYF; DNA: TGTGCCAGCAGTCCGGGCCTCGGACCTGGAAACACCATATATTTT